This passage covers 18 T cell receptor beta chains from one sample sequenced in a study of shared clonotypes between healthy human individuals. Produced via immunoSEQ multiplex PCR; TCRdb's table is partial and in-frame only. The profile shows about a million clones, under 80% of them singletons. The sequenced material came from memory CD4+ T cells sorted from blood. Subset defined: CD45RA-negative fraction. The origin of the receptors is a man aged 18-30 years in good health.

This clone was observed once. J is TRBJ1-1 and V is TRBV27; D possibly corresponds to TRBD1 (5 bases). The length of the CDR3 is 13 residues. With 3 bases removed from V and 4 bases from J, the gap between germline ends came to 9 bases. Germline CDR1 reads MNHEY; CDR2 reads SMNVEV (reference sequence). This CDR3 reads CASSFGGITEAFF. CDR3 nucleotide sequence: TGTGCCAGCAGTTTTGGGGGGATCACTGAAGCTTTCTTT.

This sequence joins TRBV9 and TRBJ2-7, with 7 bases aligning to TRBD1. The germline V gene has CDR1 SGDLS and CDR2 YYNGEE. V was pared by 0 bases and J by 7 bases, with 7 bases of the junction left unmatched. The CDR3 consists of 14 residues. For the CDR3, the DNA is TGTGCCAGCAGCGTAGCCGGGACAGTAGAGGAGCAGTACTTC. This encodes CASSVAGTVEEQYF.

The chain combines TRBV9 with TRBJ2-2, with D hard to call. Between the trimmed V and J ends, which lost 3 bases and 3 bases, there was a span of 9 bases. The germline V gene has CDR1 SGDLS and CDR2 YYNGEE. The length of the CDR3 is 14 residues. CDR3: CASSGRPYTGELFF. The CDR3 nucleotides read TGTGCCAGCAGCGGACGCCCGTACACCGGGGAGCTGTTTTTT.

This clone was picked up a small number of times. V is TRBV4-2 and J is TRBJ1-1; perhaps TRBD1 as D (6 bases). V was cut by 0 bases and J by 5 bases, with 16 bases left in between. Germline CDR1 reads LGHNA; CDR2 reads YNFKEQ. The CDR3 is 16 residues long. CDR3 in DNA: TGTGCCAGCAGCCAAGACAAAGCGGGGGCACGGACTGAAGCTTTCTTT. It translates to CASSQDKAGARTEAFF.

As regards this clone: Just one base apart from a much larger clone, this may be a read error. This sample also contains other DNA sequences that code for the same CDR3. The chain recombines TRBV7-9 with TRBJ2-2; no definite D call. The CDR3 is made up of 12 amino acids. Germline V lookup: CDR1 SEHNR, CDR2 FQNEAQ (reference sequence). Trimming took 6 bases from V and 3 from J, leaving 5 bases between them. The CDR3 DNA is TGTGCCAGCAGTCCAGACACCGGGGAGCTGTTTTTT. Translated: CASSPDTGELFF.

This clone has a single count. Other DNA sequences from this sample encode an identical CDR3 as well. This chain uses TRBV9 with TRBJ2-3; possibly TRBD1 for D (6 bases). The CDR3 sequence is 15 residues long. Germline V gives CDR1 SGDLS, CDR2 YYNGEE. With 3 bases removed from V and 0 bases from J, the gap between germline ends came to 11 bases. The CDR3 sequence is CASSAGTTSTDTQYF. DNA for the CDR3: TGTGCCAGCAGCGCCGGGACAACTAGCACAGATACGCAGTATTTT. Full variable domain (rest looked up from reference TRBV9 and TRBJ2-3): DSGVTQTPKHLITATGQRVTLRCSPRSGDLSVYWYQQSLDQGLQFLIQYYNGEERAKGNILERFSAQQFPDLHSELNLSSLELGDSALYFCASSAGTTSTDTQYFGPGTRLTVL.

The CDR3 bases are TGCAGCGTTGAAGTTGGGGGACCCTACGAGCAGTACTTC. Encoded protein: CSVEVGGPYEQYF. The chain joins TRBV29-1 to TRBJ2-7; D tentatively fits TRBD1 or TRBD2 (5 bases each). The CDR3 extends over 13 amino acids. V was shortened by 1 base and J by 2 bases, with 9 bases between the two germline ends. The germline CDR1 and CDR2 sequences are SQVTM and ANQGSEA.

This chain links TRBV6-5 with TRBJ2-2, with D unresolved. This CDR3 region has 16 residues. The V end lost 0 bases, the J end lost 3 bases, and 11 bases lay between the germline ends. Germline V lookup: CDR1 MNHEY, CDR2 SVGAGI. CDR3 sequence (DNA): TGTGCCAGCAGTTACTCGACGCGGTGGGACACCGGGGAGCTGTTTTTT. It is translated as CASSYSTRWDTGELFF.

This chain joins TRBV6-6 and TRBJ2-1; the match to TRBD1 covers 8 bases. With V trimmed by 5 bases and J by 4 bases, 4 bases remained unmatched. CDR3 length equals 14 residues. Germline CDR1 MNHNY, CDR2 SVGAGI (reference sequence). For the CDR3, the DNA is TGTGCCAGCAGTGGACAGGGATCGTACAATGAGCAGTTCTTC. It translates to CASSGQGSYNEQFF.

The CDR3, as DNA: TGTGCCAGCAGCTTAAGCGGGGGGAATTGGTACCAAGAGACCCAGTACTTC. Amino acids: CASSLSGGNWYQETQYF. The V gene is TRBV7-2, the J gene TRBJ2-5; 9 bases match TRBD2. Germline V CDR1 and CDR2: SGHTA, FQGNSA. The V gene end was trimmed by 2 bases and the J gene end by 0 bases; junction bases not matched to a gene: 7. The length of the CDR3 is 17 residues.

The chain recombines TRBV6-5 with TRBJ2-5; D assignment may be TRBD1 or TRBD2 (5 bases each). The CDR3 extends over 14 amino acids. Trimming pared 3 bases from V and 5 bases from J, leaving 13 bases between. The germline V gene has CDR1 MNHEY and CDR2 SVGAGI. The CDR3 DNA follows: TGTGCCAGCAGTTATTCGGGGCCGGGGGAGACCCAGTACTTC. Protein sequence: CASSYSGPGETQYF.

This clone was detected a few times. This rearrangement joins TRBV19 to TRBJ2-7; TRBD1 matches at 7 bases. CDR1 is LNHDA and CDR2 is SQIVND in the germline V gene (reference sequence). This CDR3 is 13 amino acids long. V lost 5 bases, J lost 2 bases, and 3 bases stayed unmatched. The CDR3 nucleotides are TGTGCCAGTAGTCGGGACAGAACCTACGAGCAGTACTTC. This sequence encodes CASSRDRTYEQYF.

The chain joins TRBV30 to TRBJ1-2, with 7 positions matching TRBD1. CDR1 and CDR2 (germline): GTSNPN, SVGIG (reference sequence). CDR3 length: 16 amino acids. V lost 2 bases, J lost 0 bases, and 9 bases stayed unmatched. The chain's CDR3 is CAWSPQGLGANYGYTF. The CDR3 nucleotides are TGTGCCTGGAGTCCACAGGGGTTAGGAGCTAACTATGGCTACACCTTC.

The table lists this clone with a count of one. This chain joins TRBV6-5 and TRBJ1-5; D unresolved. CDR3 length: 14 amino acids. Germline V gene data show CDR1 as MNHEY and CDR2 as SVGAGI. Deletions cut 8 bases from V and 4 bases from J, with 15 bases between. In nucleotides, the CDR3 is TGTGCCAGCGCTCCTTCGGCCGGGAATCAGCCCCAGCATTTT. Protein: CASAPSAGNQPQHF.

This sequence joins TRBV28 and TRBJ2-5; 8 bases fit TRBD2. Germline assignment: CDR1 MDHEN and CDR2 SYDVKM. The CDR3 runs to 13 residues. Trimming took 10 bases from V and 4 from J; bases not matched to a gene: 8. The CDR3: CATHSGARETQYF. CDR3 DNA: TGTGCCACCCATAGCGGGGCGAGAGAGACCCAGTACTTC. Supplemented by reference TRBV28 and TRBJ2-5, the full variable domain reads DVKVTQSSRYLVKRTGEKVFLECVQDMDHENMFWYRQDPGLGLRLIYFSYDVKMKEKGDIPEGYSVSREKKERFSLILESASTNQTSMYLCATHSGARETQYFGPGTRLLVL.

The table lists this clone with a few counts. The chain uses TRBV7-2 and TRBJ1-5; D is perhaps TRBD1 (6 bases). The CDR3 runs to 15 residues. V was shortened by 3 bases and J by 0 bases, with 9 bases between the two germline ends. The germline gives CDR1 SGHTA, CDR2 FQGNSA. CDR3 protein: CASSLSQGSNQPQHF. DNA for the CDR3: TGTGCCAGCAGCTTGTCACAGGGTAGCAATCAGCCCCAGCATTTT.

The genes are TRBV7-2 and TRBJ2-1; 8 nucleotides align to TRBD1. The CDR3 loop spans 14 amino acids. V lost 5 bases to trimming and J lost 6 bases; unmatched junction nucleotides: 6. CDR1 is SGHTA, CDR2 FQGNSA, per germline. CDR3 protein: CASSEGQGGNEQFF. CDR3 DNA sequence: TGTGCCAGCAGCGAAGGACAGGGTGGCAATGAGCAGTTCTTC.

The chain links TRBV11-2 to TRBJ2-2; D is unresolved. V was clipped by 5 bases and J by 6 bases, with 7 bases between them. Germline values: CDR1 SGHAT, CDR2 FQNNGV. This CDR3 is built from 12 residues. Here the CDR3 DNA reads TGTGCCAGCAGCCTATTACCCGGGGAGCTGTTTTTT. Its translation is CASSLLPGELFF.